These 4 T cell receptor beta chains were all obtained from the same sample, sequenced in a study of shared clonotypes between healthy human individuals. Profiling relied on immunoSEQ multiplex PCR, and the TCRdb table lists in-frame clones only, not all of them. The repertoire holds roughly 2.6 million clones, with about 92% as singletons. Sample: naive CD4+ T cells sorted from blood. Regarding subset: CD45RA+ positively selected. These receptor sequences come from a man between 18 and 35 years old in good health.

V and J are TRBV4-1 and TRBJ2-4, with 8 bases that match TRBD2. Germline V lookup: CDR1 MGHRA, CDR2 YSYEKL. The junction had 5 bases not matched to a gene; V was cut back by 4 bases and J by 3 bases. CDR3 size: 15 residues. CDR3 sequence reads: CASSRTSQDKNIQYF. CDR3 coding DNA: TGCGCCAGCAGCCGGACTAGCCAGGACAAAAACATTCAGTACTTC.

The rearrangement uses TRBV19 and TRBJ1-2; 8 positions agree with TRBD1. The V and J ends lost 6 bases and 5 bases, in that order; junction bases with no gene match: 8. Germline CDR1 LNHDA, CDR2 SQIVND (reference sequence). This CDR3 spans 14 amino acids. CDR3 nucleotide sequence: TGTGCCAGTAGAGAGCAGGGGGCGCGGTATGGCTACACCTTC. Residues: CASREQGARYGYTF. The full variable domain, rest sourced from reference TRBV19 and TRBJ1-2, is DGGITQSPKYLFRKEGQNVTLSCEQNLNHDAMYWYRQDPGQGLRLIYYSQIVNDFQKGDIAEGYSVSREKKESFPLTVTSAQKNPTAFYLCASREQGARYGYTFGSGTRLTVV.

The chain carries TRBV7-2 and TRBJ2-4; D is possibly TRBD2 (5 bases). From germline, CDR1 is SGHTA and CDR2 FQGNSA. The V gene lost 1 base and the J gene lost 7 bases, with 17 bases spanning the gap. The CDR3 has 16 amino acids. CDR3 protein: CASSLVRVRRGNIQYF. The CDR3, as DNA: TGTGCCAGCAGCTTAGTTAGGGTGAGAAGAGGGAACATTCAGTACTTC.

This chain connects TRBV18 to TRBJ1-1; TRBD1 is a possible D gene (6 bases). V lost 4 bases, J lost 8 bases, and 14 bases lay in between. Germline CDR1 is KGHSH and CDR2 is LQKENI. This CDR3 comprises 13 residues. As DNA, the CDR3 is TGTGCCAGCTCACTAAACAGGGAAGGAGAAGCTTTCTTT. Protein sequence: CASSLNREGEAFF.